This passage covers 14 T cell receptor beta chains from one sample sequenced in a study of cytomegalovirus exposure and HLA in healthy donors. It was with 60 Vbeta and 13 Jbeta primers that the PCR ran. Assay: immunoSEQ multiplex PCR; the TCRdb copy retains only in-frame clones and omits some. Here the sample spans about 90,000 clones, around 69% being singletons. The sequenced material came from PBMCs. The receptor source for this set is a woman aged 55 to 70 in good health and CMV-seropositive.

The chain employs TRBV7-9 and TRBJ2-1, with TRBD1 as a possible D gene (5 bases). The V gene lost 5 bases and the J gene lost 7 bases, with 12 bases spanning the gap. CDR1 and CDR2 from the germline V gene are SEHNR and FQNEAQ (reference sequence). The CDR3 totals 13 residues. The chain's CDR3 is CASSQLQGNEQFF. The CDR3 nucleotides are TGTGCCAGCAGCCAACTCCAGGGTAATGAGCAGTTCTTC. The variable domain in full, completed from reference TRBV7-9 and TRBJ2-1, reads DTGVSQNPRHKITKRGQNVTFRCDPISEHNRLYWYRQTLGQGPEFLTYFQNEAQLEKSRLLSDRFSAERPKGSFSTLEIQRTEQGDSAMYLCASSQLQGNEQFFGPGTRLTVL.

The V call is TRBV28, the J call TRBJ2-1, with 9 bases lining up with TRBD2. V gave up 4 bases and J gave up 4 bases; unmatched junction bases: 5. Germline CDR1 reads MDHEN; CDR2 reads SYDVKM. This CDR3 has 15 residues. CDR3 amino acids: CASSSPSGRYNEQFF. CDR3 DNA: TGTGCCAGCAGTTCCCCCAGCGGGAGGTACAATGAGCAGTTCTTC.

In its sample, this clone was seen a few times. The chain uses TRBV10-3 and TRBJ2-6; 7 nucleotides align to TRBD2. The CDR3 is 17 amino acids. V dropped 10 bases and J dropped 0; count of bases not matched to a gene: 12. Germline values: CDR1 ENHRY, CDR2 SYGVKD. The CDR3 sequence is CATGGAGGSSGANVLTF. The DNA for the CDR3 is TGTGCCACCGGAGGGGCCGGGGGGTCCTCTGGGGCCAACGTCCTGACTTTC.

This rearrangement joins TRBV2 to TRBJ2-2; 8 bases match TRBD2. Germline CDR1 and CDR2: SNHLY and FYNNEI. This CDR3 spans 15 amino acids. With 7 bases clipped from V and 5 bases from J, the junction kept 9 bases outside the gene matches. The CDR3 region is CASKKTTSGTGELFF. Written as DNA, the CDR3 is TGTGCCAGCAAAAAGACCACTAGCGGAACCGGGGAGCTGTTTTTT.

This chain uses TRBV6-5 with TRBJ2-3, with no clear D. Deletions cut 7 bases from V and 0 bases from J, with 8 bases between. The CDR3 contains 13 residues. Looked up from germline, CDR1 is MNHEY and CDR2 is SVGAGI. DNA for the CDR3: TGTGCCAGCACTGAGACTAGCACAGATACGCAGTATTTT. Its protein is CASTETSTDTQYF.

This clone was seen more than once but under ten times. The chain couples TRBV7-9 to TRBJ2-2, with D hard to call. Between the trimmed V and J ends, which lost 1 base and 4 bases, there was a span of 7 bases. Looked up from germline, CDR1 is SEHNR and CDR2 is FQNEAQ (reference sequence). The CDR3 loop spans 14 amino acids. CDR3 in amino acids: CASSLGRSTGELFF. In nucleotides, the CDR3 is TGTGCCAGCAGCTTAGGGCGGAGCACCGGGGAGCTGTTTTTT.

The chain is built from TRBV5-1 and TRBJ1-6, with D possibly TRBD1 on 5 matching bases. V was shortened by 4 bases and J by 9 bases, with 20 bases between the two germline ends. Germline V gives CDR1 SGHRS, CDR2 YFSETQ. This CDR3 is 16 amino acids long. CDR3 loop: CASSQNLQGVGSPLHF. The CDR3 DNA reads as TGCGCCAGCAGCCAAAACCTCCAGGGTGTTGGTTCACCCCTCCACTTT.

V gene TRBV10-3 combines with J gene TRBJ2-3, with 8 bases identical to TRBD1. The junction had 8 bases not matched to a gene; V was cut back by 6 bases and J by 3 bases. Germline V gene lookup returns CDR1 ENHRY and CDR2 SYGVKD. The CDR3 contains 15 residues. The CDR3 DNA follows: TGTGCCATCAGCCCCGGACAGGGCACGACAGATACGCAGTATTTT. As protein: CAISPGQGTTDTQYF.

A remark on this clone: Other DNA sequences in the sample encode the same CDR3. V gene TRBV6-1 combines with J gene TRBJ2-5; TRBD1 agrees at 11 bases. V was pared by 10 bases and J by 5 bases, with 3 bases of the junction left unmatched. The CDR3 length is 12 residues. Germline V gives CDR1 MNHNS, CDR2 SASEGT. CDR3 residues: CATGTGGETQYF. CDR3 nucleotides: TGTGCCACGGGGACAGGGGGGGAGACCCAGTACTTC.

The chain has TRBV4-1 and TRBJ2-7, with D hard to call. The V end was cut by 3 bases, the J end by 2 bases, with 11 bases between. The germline gives CDR1 MGHRA, CDR2 YSYEKL. There are 14 residues in the CDR3. The CDR3 DNA is TGCGCCAGCAGCCAGGGCAGATTGACCTACGAGCAGTACTTC. Its translation is CASSQGRLTYEQYF.

V and J are TRBV28 and TRBJ1-2; 7 bases align to TRBD1. The germline V gene has CDR1 MDHEN and CDR2 SYDVKM. The CDR3 length is 15 residues. Unmatched junction bases numbered 10, after V lost 5 bases and J lost 4 bases. The DNA for the CDR3 is TGTGCCAGCAGTCGGGACAGTCGGCGGGGCTATGGCTACACCTTC. Its translation is CASSRDSRRGYGYTF.

The chain joins TRBV9 to TRBJ2-1; D is ambiguous. Germline V gene data show CDR1 as SGDLS and CDR2 as YYNGEE. This CDR3 contains 15 residues. The V end lost 0 bases, the J end lost 0 bases, and 7 bases lay between the germline ends. CDR3: CASSVGVSSYNEQFF. The CDR3 nucleotides are TGTGCCAGCAGCGTAGGCGTAAGCTCCTACAATGAGCAGTTCTTC.

V and J are TRBV30 and TRBJ1-3; a possible D gene is TRBD1 (5 bases). The CDR3 extends over 14 amino acids. V lost 6 bases, J lost 0 bases, and 12 bases lay in between. Germline V gene data show CDR1 as GTSNPN and CDR2 as SVGIG (reference sequence). DNA for the CDR3: TGTGCCTGCCCGACAGTACTCTCTGGAAACACCATATATTTT. This codes for CACPTVLSGNTIYF.

CDR3 in DNA: TGCGCCAGCAGCTTGGCGGGAGAAGGCTACGAGCAGTACTTC. It specifies CASSLAGEGYEQYF. The V and J genes are TRBV5-1 and TRBJ2-5; perhaps TRBD2 as D (6 bases). Matching the DNA end better, TRBJ2-7 makes the J call doubtful. Per the germline V gene, CDR1 is SGHRS and CDR2 is YFSETQ. This CDR3 has 14 residues.